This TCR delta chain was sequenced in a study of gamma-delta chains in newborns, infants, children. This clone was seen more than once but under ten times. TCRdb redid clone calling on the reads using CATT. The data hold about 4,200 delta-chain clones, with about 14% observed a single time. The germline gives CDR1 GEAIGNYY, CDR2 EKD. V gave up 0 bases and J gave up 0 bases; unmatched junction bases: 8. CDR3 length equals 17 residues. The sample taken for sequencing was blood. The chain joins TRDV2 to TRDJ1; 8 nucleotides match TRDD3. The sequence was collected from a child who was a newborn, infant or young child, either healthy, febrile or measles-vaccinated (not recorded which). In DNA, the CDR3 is TGTGCCTGTGACACCGTCGGGGATACCCAGTACACCGATAAACTCATCTTT. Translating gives CACDTVGDTQYTDKLIF.